This TCR beta chain was found in a study of blood T cell repertoires in COVID-19. A case of COVID-19 had been met by exposed participants within 2 weeks before study entry. Per the original methods: Counts of nucleated cells, estimated from reference gene primer amplification, were obtained. Sequencing used immunoSEQ multiplex PCR; TCRdb keeps in-frame clones, though not all of them. V and J calls and clone size are as listed in that table; D and trimming were resolved from the DNA. Of 270,000 or so clones listed, 85% to 95% are singletons. Trimming cost V 2 bases and J 5 bases, with 12 bases left between them. The CDR3 extends over 14 amino acids. The germline CDR1 and CDR2 sequences are MNHEY and SMNVEV (reference sequence).

The source material was PBMCs or T cells enriched from blood (not recorded which). This clonotype originated in a middle-aged man who had been exposed to COVID-19. V gene TRBV27 combines with J gene TRBJ2-5; perhaps TRBD2 as D (7 bases). This CDR3 reads CASSLEPGGETQYF. CDR3 sequence (DNA): TGTGCCAGCAGTTTAGAACCGGGGGGCGAGACCCAGTACTTC.